The entry below gives a single T cell receptor (beta chain) sequence along with its context. Its antigen is currently unknown. Assay: immunoSEQ multiplex PCR; the TCRdb copy retains only in-frame clones and omits some. Of 90,000 to 120,000 clones listed, under 95% are singletons. The source of the sample is a study of T cell responses to AZD1222 COVID-19 vaccine. The study, taken as a whole, reports: With dominance at 160-218 and 743-854, vaccine-associated CD4 TCRs spanned spike.

The source of this sequence is an adult in good health. The material sequenced was peripheral blood, taken on day 0 of AZD1222 vaccination.

The CDR3 here is CASSVGTSGGQFF. The CDR3 region has the DNA TGTGCCAGCAGCGTAGGCACCTCGGGTGGGCAGTTCTTC. The V call is TRBV9, the J call TRBJ2-1, with D uncertain. Germline V gene data show CDR1 as SGDLS and CDR2 as YYNGEE. The CDR3 runs 13 residues. V gave up 0 bases and J gave up 12 bases, with 13 bases separating them.